A selection of T cell receptor beta chains follows, all from one sample in a study of post-analysis software for immune sequencing data. MiXCR, run by TCRdb on the PCR reads, gives a single entry per CDR3 protein. The sample lists 700,000 to 800,000 distinct CDR3 sequences, about 27% seen once, with roughly 0.54% in the top ten. Source material: blood. All receptors derive from a girl aged 10-17 years with multiple sclerosis. Each CDR3 is given with its conserved first and last residue. Fields, in order: clone size, J gene, D gene, V gene, CDR3 DNA, CDR3 protein. The D gene is left open where the match is weak. Some rows have no size entry. The others give once, few or many, or a class for an expanded clone.

clone size: -
J gene: TRBJ2-7
D gene: -
V gene: TRBV6-2/TRBV6-3
CDR3 DNA: TGTGCCAGCAGCGGGGGGCTAGCGCCCTACGAGCAGTACTTC
CDR3 protein: CASSGGLAPYEQYF

clone size: -
J gene: TRBJ2-5
D gene: TRBD2
V gene: TRBV7-2
CDR3 DNA: TGTGCCAGCAGCTCGACGAGCGGGACCTTCCTGGGCCAGTACTTC
CDR3 protein: CASSSTSGTFLGQYF

clone size: few
J gene: TRBJ2-5
D gene: -
V gene: TRBV7-9
CDR3 DNA: TGTGCCAGCAGCACTGTGGAGACCCAGTACTTC
CDR3 protein: CASSTVETQYF

clone size: -
J gene: TRBJ1-2
D gene: -
V gene: TRBV20-1
CDR3 DNA: TGCAGTGCTAGAGACAGGGTGAGGTATGGCTACACCTTC
CDR3 protein: CSARDRVRYGYTF

clone size: few
J gene: TRBJ2-3
D gene: -
V gene: TRBV12-3/TRBV12-4
CDR3 DNA: TGTGCCAGCAGTTTGAGTTTCAGGGCAAGCGATACGCAGTATTTT
CDR3 protein: CASSLSFRASDTQYF

clone size: -
J gene: TRBJ2-2
D gene: -
V gene: TRBV2
CDR3 DNA: TGTGCCAGCAGTGAAGCTGAAGGAGGGATAGAGGGGGAGCTGTTTTTT
CDR3 protein: CASSEAEGGIEGELFF

clone size: -
J gene: TRBJ2-7
D gene: -
V gene: TRBV9
CDR3 DNA: TGTGCCAGCAGGACGGGACCCCACTACGAGCAGTACTTC
CDR3 protein: CASRTGPHYEQYF

clone size: -
J gene: TRBJ2-1
D gene: TRBD2
V gene: TRBV20-1
CDR3 DNA: TGCAGTGCTAGCCCACTAGCGGGAGGCAATGAGCAGTTCTTC
CDR3 protein: CSASPLAGGNEQFF

clone size: -
J gene: TRBJ2-7
D gene: -
V gene: TRBV5-1
CDR3 DNA: TGCGCCAGCAGCTCCGGTCAGGGTCAACCCTACGAGCAGTACTTC
CDR3 protein: CASSSGQGQPYEQYF

clone size: -
J gene: TRBJ2-1
D gene: -
V gene: TRBV7-2
CDR3 DNA: TGTGCCAGCAGCTTCGCTTCGGGGGAGCAGTTCTTC
CDR3 protein: CASSFASGEQFF

clone size: many
J gene: TRBJ2-7
D gene: -
V gene: TRBV10-3
CDR3 DNA: TGTGCCATCAGTGAACCACCTCGAGTCTACGAGCAGTACTTC
CDR3 protein: CAISEPPRVYEQYF

clone size: -
J gene: TRBJ2-2
D gene: -
V gene: TRBV20-1
CDR3 DNA: TGCAGTGCTAGAGCCCTCGCAGGGGGGGGGCCGGTCGGGGAGCTGTTTTTT
CDR3 protein: CSARALAGGGPVGELFF

clone size: -
J gene: TRBJ2-7
D gene: -
V gene: TRBV27
CDR3 DNA: TGTGCCAGCAGCCCAACCCAGGCGGCCCACGAGCAGTACTTC
CDR3 protein: CASSPTQAAHEQYF

clone size: -
J gene: TRBJ2-1
D gene: TRBD2
V gene: TRBV28
CDR3 DNA: TGTGCCAGCAGTTTAGCGGGAGGGCCGTTGTTCTTC
CDR3 protein: CASSLAGGPLFF

clone size: few
J gene: TRBJ2-1
D gene: -
V gene: TRBV27
CDR3 DNA: TGTGCCAGCAGTGCCACCCACAATGAGCAGTTCTTC
CDR3 protein: CASSATHNEQFF

clone size: few
J gene: TRBJ2-1
D gene: -
V gene: TRBV4-3
CDR3 DNA: TGCGCCAGCAGCCAAGATGGGCAGGGGAAGAATGAGCAGTTCTTC
CDR3 protein: CASSQDGQGKNEQFF

clone size: -
J gene: TRBJ1-2
D gene: -
V gene: TRBV5-1
CDR3 DNA: TGCGCCAGCAGCTTGACCGAGGGGGACTATGGCTACACCTTC
CDR3 protein: CASSLTEGDYGYTF

clone size: -
J gene: TRBJ2-1
D gene: TRBD2
V gene: TRBV5-1
CDR3 DNA: TGCGCCAGCAGCTTGGTTGCGTTGTTAGCGGGGTTTGGTGATGAGCAGTTCTTC
CDR3 protein: CASSLVALLAGFGDEQFF

clone size: many
J gene: TRBJ1-2
D gene: TRBD1
V gene: TRBV28
CDR3 DNA: TGTGCCAGCAGTTTAGGGACAGGGGTCTATGGCTACACCTTC
CDR3 protein: CASSLGTGVYGYTF

clone size: few
J gene: TRBJ2-1
D gene: TRBD2
V gene: TRBV3-1
CDR3 DNA: TGTGCCAGCAGCCAAGAGTCCGGGAGGGCCGGCAATGAGCAGTTCTTC
CDR3 protein: CASSQESGRAGNEQFF

clone size: few
J gene: TRBJ2-1
D gene: -
V gene: TRBV20-1
CDR3 DNA: TGCAGTGCTCCCATGGGGGGGGCTATATACAATGAGCAGTTCTTC
CDR3 protein: CSAPMGGAIYNEQFF

clone size: few
J gene: TRBJ1-2
D gene: -
V gene: TRBV7-9
CDR3 DNA: TGTGCCAGCAGCTCCAACCGGGGGGCCGGTAACTATGGCTACACCTTC
CDR3 protein: CASSSNRGAGNYGYTF

clone size: once
J gene: TRBJ2-3
D gene: -
V gene: TRBV6-1
CDR3 DNA: TGTGCCAGCACGACATTGAACACAGATACGCAGTATTTT
CDR3 protein: CASTTLNTDTQYF

clone size: -
J gene: TRBJ1-1
D gene: -
V gene: TRBV9
CDR3 DNA: TGTGCCAGCAGCCAACGTGGGGGGGCAAGCACTGAAGCTTTCTTT
CDR3 protein: CASSQRGGASTEAFF

clone size: -
J gene: TRBJ2-1
D gene: TRBD1
V gene: TRBV24-1
CDR3 DNA: TGTGCCACCAGTGACCCACGGACAGGGGTCTACAATGAGCAGTTCTTC
CDR3 protein: CATSDPRTGVYNEQFF

clone size: -
J gene: TRBJ2-2
D gene: -
V gene: TRBV5-1
CDR3 DNA: TGCGCCAGCAGCTTACGGACCAGAACCGGCGGGGAGCTGTTTTTT
CDR3 protein: CASSLRTRTGGELFF

clone size: -
J gene: TRBJ2-1
D gene: TRBD2
V gene: TRBV2
CDR3 DNA: TGTGCCAGCAGCGCCGGGACTACGGATAGTGAGTTCTTC
CDR3 protein: CASSAGTTDSEFF

clone size: -
J gene: TRBJ1-5
D gene: TRBD1
V gene: TRBV27
CDR3 DNA: TGTGCCAGCAGCCATAAGGGACAGGCCAATCAGCCCCAGCATTTT
CDR3 protein: CASSHKGQANQPQHF

clone size: few
J gene: TRBJ2-7
D gene: -
V gene: TRBV6-2/TRBV6-3
CDR3 DNA: TGTGCCAGCAGCTTTCCTGGCCTCCCCTACGAGCAGTACTTC
CDR3 protein: CASSFPGLPYEQYF

clone size: -
J gene: TRBJ2-7
D gene: TRBD1
V gene: TRBV20-1
CDR3 DNA: TGCAGTGCTAGTCCCGGGACAGGTCCGAGCTCCTACGAGCAGTACTTC
CDR3 protein: CSASPGTGPSSYEQYF

clone size: -
J gene: TRBJ2-1
D gene: -
V gene: TRBV4-1
CDR3 DNA: TGCGCCAGCAGCCCCTCTTATGGGACGGACTACAATGAGCAGTTCTTC
CDR3 protein: CASSPSYGTDYNEQFF

clone size: -
J gene: TRBJ2-7
D gene: TRBD1
V gene: TRBV20-1
CDR3 DNA: TGCAGTGCTATCTTACAGGGGGCCTACGAGCAGTACTTC
CDR3 protein: CSAILQGAYEQYF

clone size: many
J gene: TRBJ1-6
D gene: TRBD1
V gene: TRBV20-1
CDR3 DNA: TGCAGTGCTGTCCCGGGACAGGGAGCGGGTTCACCCCTCCACTTT
CDR3 protein: CSAVPGQGAGSPLHF

clone size: few
J gene: TRBJ2-1
D gene: TRBD2
V gene: TRBV3-1
CDR3 DNA: TGTGCCAGCAGCCAGGCCGGGACTAGCGGGAGATGGGAGCAGTTCTTC
CDR3 protein: CASSQAGTSGRWEQFF

clone size: -
J gene: TRBJ1-2
D gene: -
V gene: TRBV12-3/TRBV12-4
CDR3 DNA: TGTGCCGGCAGTCCAACCGGGATTCGTGGCTACACCTTC
CDR3 protein: CAGSPTGIRGYTF

clone size: few
J gene: TRBJ1-2
D gene: TRBD1
V gene: TRBV6-1
CDR3 DNA: TGTGCCAGCGAAATATACTCAGGGGGTGGCTATGGCTACACCTTC
CDR3 protein: CASEIYSGGGYGYTF

clone size: -
J gene: TRBJ2-7
D gene: -
V gene: TRBV5-1
CDR3 DNA: TGCGCCAGCAGCCCCACCGACAGCTCCTACGAGCAGTACTTC
CDR3 protein: CASSPTDSSYEQYF

clone size: -
J gene: TRBJ2-5
D gene: -
V gene: TRBV10-3
CDR3 DNA: TGTGCCCTCAGTGATATTCGGGGGGCAGCGGAGACCCAGTACTTC
CDR3 protein: CALSDIRGAAETQYF

clone size: few
J gene: TRBJ2-7
D gene: -
V gene: TRBV3-1
CDR3 DNA: TGTGCCAGCAGCCAAGGAGCGACGGCCTACGAGCAGTACTTC
CDR3 protein: CASSQGATAYEQYF

clone size: few
J gene: TRBJ2-7
D gene: -
V gene: TRBV6-2/TRBV6-3
CDR3 DNA: TGTGCCAGCAGTTCGTTTAGCGAGCAGTACTTC
CDR3 protein: CASSSFSEQYF

clone size: -
J gene: TRBJ2-1
D gene: -
V gene: TRBV3-1
CDR3 DNA: TGTGCCAGCAGCGCACAGGGCGATGAGCAGTTCTTC
CDR3 protein: CASSAQGDEQFF

clone size: -
J gene: TRBJ2-7
D gene: -
V gene: TRBV18
CDR3 DNA: TGTGCCAGCTCACCACCGTGGCGGGGCTCCTACAATGAGCAGTACTTC
CDR3 protein: CASSPPWRGSYNEQYF

clone size: -
J gene: TRBJ2-3
D gene: TRBD1
V gene: TRBV6-1
CDR3 DNA: TGTGCCAGCAGGGCAACAGGGGACACGCAGTATTTT
CDR3 protein: CASRATGDTQYF

clone size: -
J gene: TRBJ2-1
D gene: -
V gene: TRBV4-3
CDR3 DNA: TGCGCCAGCAGCCTTTGGACCGACAATGAGCAGTTCTTC
CDR3 protein: CASSLWTDNEQFF

clone size: few
J gene: TRBJ2-5
D gene: TRBD1
V gene: TRBV10-3
CDR3 DNA: TGTGCCATCAGTGAAGGGACAGGGGGCGGCGGGACCCAGTACTTC
CDR3 protein: CAISEGTGGGGTQYF